These 10 T cell receptor beta chains share one sample of origin, sequenced in a study of graft-versus-host responses after intestinal transplantation. Assay used: immunoSEQ multiplex PCR; TCRdb lists only in-frame clones, some missing. The sample comprises around 20,000 clones, 89% of which are singletons, and 4.5% to 5.5% rests with the top ten. The sequencing used PBMCs, collected approximately 65 days after intestinal transplantation. These receptors were collected from a human patient who received an intestinal transplant, so some T cells may come from the graft donor.

This clone was seen a handful of times. The CDR3 here is CASSKWAQSYGYTF. The CDR3 nucleotides are TGTGCCAGCAGCAAATGGGCACAGAGCTATGGCTACACCTTC. V is TRBV21-1 and J is TRBJ1-2; the table assigns TRBD1, which was not confirmed against the DNA. TRBV21-1 is shown as a pseudogene. CDR3 length: 14 amino acids.

The rearrangement links TRBV12-5 to TRBJ2-2; D uncertain. The CDR3 consists of 13 residues. Trimming stripped 7 bases from V and 4 bases from J, with 10 bases between. The germline V gene has CDR1 LGHNT and CDR2 FRNRAP. The DNA of the CDR3 is TGTGCTAGTGCCCTGTCGGGCACCGGGGAGCTGTTTTTT. It is translated as CASALSGTGELFF. The full variable domain, completed using reference TRBV12-5 and TRBJ2-2, is DARVTQTPRHKVTEMGQEVTMRCQPILGHNTVFWYRQTMMQGLELLAYFRNRAPLDDSGMPKDRFSAEMPDATLATLKIQPSEPRDSAVYFCASALSGTGELFFGEGSRLTVL.

The chain carries TRBV5-1 and TRBJ1-6, with 7 nucleotides matching TRBD1. After removal of 5 bases from V and 7 bases from J, the junction contained 9 bases not matched to a gene. Germline V CDR1 and CDR2: SGHRS, YFSETQ. The CDR3 runs to 15 residues. In DNA, the CDR3 is TGCGCCAGCAGGTCGACCGGGACAGCCAATTCACCCCTCCACTTT. It is translated as CASRSTGTANSPLHF.

J is TRBJ2-7 and V is TRBV4-1; D gene uncertain. The CDR3 is 13 amino acids. With 0 bases removed from V and 3 bases from J, the gap between germline ends came to 6 bases. In germline, CDR1 is MGHRA, CDR2 YSYEKL. The CDR3 is CASSQDIDYEQYF. The DNA for the CDR3 is TGCGCCAGCAGCCAAGATATAGACTACGAGCAGTACTTC.

The chain combines TRBV5-4 with TRBJ1-4; D gene uncertain. The CDR3 loop spans 13 amino acids. V shed 2 bases and J shed 5 bases, with 7 bases lying between them. Germline loops: CDR1 SGHNT, CDR2 YYREEE (reference sequence). This CDR3 reads CASSLEGNEKLFF. In DNA form, the CDR3 reads TGTGCCAGCAGCTTAGAAGGAAATGAAAAACTGTTTTTT.

The genes are TRBV5-1 and TRBJ2-7; the D is unclear. V dropped 0 bases and J dropped 4 bases, with 8 bases sitting between them. Germline values: CDR1 SGHRS, CDR2 YFSETQ. CDR3 size: 13 residues. For the CDR3, the DNA is TGCGCCAGCAGCTTGGGGGCAGATTACGAGCAGTACTTC. It codes for CASSLGADYEQYF.

The chain recombines TRBV4-3 with TRBJ1-1, with 9 bases fitting TRBD1. Germline V CDR1 and CDR2: LGHNA, YSLEER. Trimming at V came to 0 bases and at J to 1 base, leaving 6 bases not matched to a gene. CDR3 length equals 17 residues. The CDR3 DNA reads TGCGCCAGCAGCCAAGATCCTGGGACAGGGCCGAACACTGAAGCTTTCTTT. Its protein is CASSQDPGTGPNTEAFF.

The chain links TRBV10-3 to TRBJ2-7, with 9 bases fitting TRBD1. CDR3 length: 14 amino acids. V shed 4 bases and J 5 bases; nucleotides not matched to a gene: 6. Per the germline V gene, CDR1 is ENHRY and CDR2 is SYGVKD. The CDR3 loop reads CAISGTGVGDEQYF. The CDR3 region has the DNA TGTGCCATCAGTGGGACAGGGGTGGGGGACGAGCAGTACTTC.

The V call is TRBV9, the J call TRBJ2-2; TRBD1 agrees at 8 bases. CDR1 is SGDLS, CDR2 YYNGEE, per germline. V gave up 4 bases and J gave up 6 bases; unmatched junction bases: 8. The CDR3 contains 15 residues. In DNA, the CDR3 is TGTGCCAGCAGCCATGGACAGGGACGCGCCGGGGAGCTGTTTTTT. Amino acids: CASSHGQGRAGELFF.

The chain employs TRBV18 and TRBJ2-1; perhaps TRBD2 as D (5 bases). Trimming removed 5 bases from V and 7 bases from J, with 18 bases in between. The CDR3 is 15 amino acids. Germline V gene lookup returns CDR1 KGHSH and CDR2 LQKENI. The DNA of the CDR3 is TGTGCCAGCTCAAACGGACTCCCCCCTCTTAATGAGCAGTTCTTC. It yields the protein CASSNGLPPLNEQFF.